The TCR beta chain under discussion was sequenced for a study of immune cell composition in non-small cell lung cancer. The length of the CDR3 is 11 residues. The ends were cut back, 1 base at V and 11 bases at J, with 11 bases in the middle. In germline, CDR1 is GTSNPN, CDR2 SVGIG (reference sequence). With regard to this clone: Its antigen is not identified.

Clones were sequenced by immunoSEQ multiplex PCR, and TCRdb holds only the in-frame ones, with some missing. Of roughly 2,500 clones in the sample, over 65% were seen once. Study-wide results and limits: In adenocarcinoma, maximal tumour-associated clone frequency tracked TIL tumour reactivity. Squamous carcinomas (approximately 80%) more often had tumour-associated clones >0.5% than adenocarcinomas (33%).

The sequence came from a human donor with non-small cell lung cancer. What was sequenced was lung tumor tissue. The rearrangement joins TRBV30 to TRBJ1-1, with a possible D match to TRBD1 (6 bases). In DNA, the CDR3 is TGTGCCTGGAGTGGGACAGCGGTGGCTTTCTTT. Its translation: CAWSGTAVAFF.